The TCR beta chain under discussion was sequenced for a study of T cell responses to AZD1222 COVID-19 vaccine. This CDR3 is 14 amino acids long. Germline-derived CDR1 and CDR2 are SQVTM and ANQGSEA. V was cut by 4 bases and J by 1 base, with 11 bases left in between. Method: immunoSEQ multiplex PCR; TCRdb's copy keeps in-frame clones and lacks some. The sample carries about 180,000 clones, 88% recorded once. The specimen was peripheral blood, collected 28 days after the second AZD1222 dose. The receptor was derived from an adult who received the AZD1222 COVID-19 vaccine. V and J are TRBV29-1 and TRBJ1-5, with a weak D call TRBD1 (6 bases). The CDR3 reads CSVAHRESNQPQHF. The DNA of the CDR3 is TGCAGCGTTGCCCACAGGGAGAGCAATCAGCCCCAGCATTTT.